Listed below are T cell receptor beta chains from one sample, sequenced in a study of blood T cell repertoires in COVID-19. The repertoire was sequenced with immunoSEQ multiplex PCR; TCRdb's copy has only in-frame clones and lacks some. The repertoire holds about 490,000 clones, with approximately 83% as singletons. Material: peripheral blood. These receptors all come from a human donor in a cohort sampled during active COVID-19. Both conserved end residues are part of each CDR3. A D gene is named only where the DNA matches it firmly. Clone size is stated in some rows and not others, as once, few, many or a class when expanded.

>18|TRBJ2-1|few|TRBD2|TRBV6-6
TGTGCCAGCAGTCACCGGACTAGCGGGAGAAGAGACTACAATGAGCAGTTCTTC
CASSHRTSGRRDYNEQFF
>15|TRBJ1-4|.|.|TRBV6-2/TRBV6-3
TGTGCCAGCAGCGCGAACCGGGCAACTAATGAAAAACTGTTTTTT
CASSANRATNEKLFF
>13|TRBJ2-3|.|TRBD2|TRBV28
TGTGCCAGCAGTTCTAGCGGGAGAGATACGCAGTATTTT
CASSSSGRDTQYF
>11|TRBJ2-7|.|.|TRBV20-1
TGCAGTGCTACAGGGATCTACGAGCAGTACTTC
CSATGIYEQYF
>15|TRBJ1-4|.|TRBD1|TRBV5-5
TGTGCCAGCAGCCGTTCGACAGGGGGGGATGAAAAACTGTTTTTT
CASSRSTGGDEKLFF
>14|TRBJ1-1|.|TRBD1|TRBV10-3
TGTGCCATCAGTGAGCTTACAGGGGCGACTGAAGCTTTCTTT
CAISELTGATEAFF
>16|TRBJ2-7|.|TRBD1|TRBV28
TGTGCCAGCAGGCCAGCACGGACAGGGTTAATTCACGAGCAGTACTTC
CASRPARTGLIHEQYF
>17|TRBJ2-1|.|TRBD2|TRBV29-1
TGCAGCGTTGAAGATGGTTCGACTAGCGGGTATAATGATGAGCAGTTCTTC
CSVEDGSTSGYNDEQFF
>13|TRBJ1-1|.|.|TRBV27
TGTGCCAGCAGTCAGGGGATTGGGACTGAAGCTTTCTTT
CASSQGIGTEAFF
>18|TRBJ1-5|.|TRBD1|TRBV19
TGTGCCAGTAGTATCCGTGGGACAGGGAGAACGAGCAATCAGCCCCAGCATTTT
CASSIRGTGRTSNQPQHF
>15|TRBJ2-3|.|TRBD2|TRBV9
TGTGCCAGCAGCACGACTAGCGGGAGGGCGGATACGCAGTATTTT
CASSTTSGRADTQYF
>14|TRBJ2-7|.|TRBD1|TRBV11-3
TGTGCCAGCAGCAAACGGACAGGGGGCGGAGAGCAGTACTTC
CASSKRTGGGEQYF
>17|TRBJ2-5|.|TRBD1|TRBV5-1
TGCGCCAGCAGCTCCGGGACAGGGATGAGGGTAGGAGAGACCCAGTACTTC
CASSSGTGMRVGETQYF
>17|TRBJ2-7|.|TRBD2|TRBV3-1/TRBV3-2
TGTGCCAGCAGCCAATGGGGGACTAGCGGGAGGATATACGAGCAGTACTTC
CASSQWGTSGRIYEQYF
>16|TRBJ2-7|once|TRBD1|TRBV7-8
TGTGCCAGCAGCATACAGGGACAGGGGACAACCTACGAGCAGTACTTC
CASSIQGQGTTYEQYF
>16|TRBJ2-3|once|TRBD2|TRBV9
TGTGCCAGCAGCGTTGGGGCCGGGACTAGCTGGGATACGCAGTATTTT
CASSVGAGTSWDTQYF
>14|TRBJ2-5|.|.|TRBV19
TGTGCCAGTAGTGCGGGACTGCGGCGGGAGACCCAGTACTTC
CASSAGLRRETQYF
>16|TRBJ1-1|.|TRBD1|TRBV4-1
TGCGCCAGCAGCCACAGTCGGGGGACAGCGAACACTGAAGCTTTCTTT
CASSHSRGTANTEAFF
>15|TRBJ2-7|few|TRBD2|TRBV7-2
TGTGCCAGCAGCTCGGACGGGACTAGCGGGTACGAGCAGTACTTC
CASSSDGTSGYEQYF
>21|TRBJ2-3|.|TRBD2|TRBV9
TGTGCCAGCAGTCTTAGCGGGAGCCTTCAGCGACCCTACCTAAGCACAGATACGCAGTATTTT
CASSLSGSLQRPYLSTDTQYF
>17|TRBJ2-1|.|.|TRBV6-8
TGTGCCAGCAGTAGTCATCTCGGACTGAAGGTATACAATGAGCAGTTCTTC
CASSSHLGLKVYNEQFF
>15|TRBJ1-5|.|TRBD1|TRBV10-1
TGCGCCAGCAGTGAACTAGGACAGGGGAGTCAGCCCCAGCATTTT
CASSELGQGSQPQHF
>14|TRBJ2-1|.|TRBD1|TRBV4-3
TGCGCCAGCAGCAAAGGGGGCGACCTAAATGAGCAGTTCTTC
CASSKGGDLNEQFF
>16|TRBJ2-1|.|TRBD2|TRBV7-3
TGTGCCAGCAGCTTATTGGCTAGCGGGAATAACAATGAGCAGTTCTTC
CASSLLASGNNNEQFF
>14|TRBJ2-7|.|TRBD1|TRBV6-5
TGTGCCAGCAGACCCGGGACAGGGGCCTACGAGCAGTACTTC
CASRPGTGAYEQYF
>16|TRBJ2-1|.|.|TRBV4-1
TGCGCCAGCAGCCAAGAGTCCCAGGGCGGCTTGCGGGAGCAGTTCTTC
CASSQESQGGLREQFF
>15|TRBJ2-7|.|TRBD1|TRBV28
TGTGCCAGCAGTGTCCCGGGACAGGGGAATAACGAGCAGTACTTC
CASSVPGQGNNEQYF
>15|TRBJ2-7|.|.|TRBV13
TGTGCCAGCAGCTTAGGCGCGCAGGGTCCCTACGAGCAGTACTTC
CASSLGAQGPYEQYF
>14|TRBJ1-3|.|.|TRBV11-2
TGTGCCAGCAGCTTAGTTCCTCGTGGAAACACCATATATTTT
CASSLVPRGNTIYF
>14|TRBJ1-5|.|.|TRBV6-5
TGTGCCAGCGCGGAAAACAGGGTTAATCAGCCCCAGCATTTT
CASAENRVNQPQHF
>18|TRBJ2-6|few|TRBD2|TRBV3-1/TRBV3-2
TGTGCCAGCAGCCCTCGTGGAGCGGGAGTCTCTGGGGCCAACGTCCTGACTTTC
CASSPRGAGVSGANVLTF
>17|TRBJ2-7|.|TRBD2|TRBV5-1
TGCGCCAGCAGCTGGGGGACTCCCCTAGCGGGAGGGCTCGGGGAGTACTTC
CASSWGTPLAGGLGEYF
>15|TRBJ1-6|.|TRBD1|TRBV7-2
TGTGCCAGCAGCTTAAGACAGGGCAATAATTCACCCCTCCACTTT
CASSLRQGNNSPLHF
>16|TRBJ2-7|.|TRBD2|TRBV18
TGTGCCAGCTCACCCCGGACAGGACTAGCGGATTACGAGCAGTACTTC
CASSPRTGLADYEQYF
>15|TRBJ1-1|.|.|TRBV7-3
TGTGCCAGCAGCTTAAATGGGGGCGAAAACACTGAAGCTTTCTTT
CASSLNGGENTEAFF
>16|TRBJ2-7|.|.|TRBV11-2
TGTGCCAGCAGCTCCGACCGGGAGAGGGGCTCCTACGAGCAGTACTTC
CASSSDRERGSYEQYF
>14|TRBJ1-1|.|.|TRBV30
TGTGCCTGGAGTAAGCCCGACAGTCAGAACACTGTCTTCTTT
CAWSKPDSQNTVFF
>14|TRBJ2-7|few|.|TRBV6-6
TGTGCCAGCAGTTCAAGCGGCGACTCCTACGAGCAGTACTTC
CASSSSGDSYEQYF
>14|TRBJ2-7|once|.|TRBV4-2
TGTGCCAGCAGCCAAACCGGGACTCCGAACGAGCAGTACTTC
CASSQTGTPNEQYF
>14|TRBJ1-4|.|.|TRBV7-9
TGTGCCAGCGGGAAGACAGCCCTTCCTGAAAAACTGTTTTTT
CASGKTALPEKLFF
>19|TRBJ2-1|.|.|TRBV1
TGCACCAGCAGCCATCCTGACGTAGCGGGAGGCCCTCCCTACAATGAGCAGTTCTTC
CTSSHPDVAGGPPYNEQFF